These 20 T cell receptor beta chains came from one sample sequenced in a study of blood T cell repertoires in COVID-19. Profiling relied on immunoSEQ multiplex PCR, and the TCRdb table lists in-frame clones only, not all of them. This table has about 250,000 clones, approximately 90% appearing once. Sequencing was carried out using PBMCs or T cells enriched from blood (not recorded which). Receptors originate from a man aged 40-50 years who had recovered from COVID-19.

The gene calls are TRBV30 and TRBJ1-3; D gene ambiguous. The CDR3 extends over 15 amino acids. From germline, CDR1 is GTSNPN and CDR2 SVGIG (reference sequence). V lost 0 bases to trimming and J lost 2 bases, with 11 bases between them. The CDR3 region is CAWSVTLSPGNTIYF. DNA for the CDR3: TGTGCCTGGAGTGTAACCCTAAGTCCTGGAAACACCATATATTTT.

This clone was seen a single time. The chain carries TRBV5-8 and TRBJ2-7; 9 nucleotides align to TRBD1. The CDR3 totals 17 residues. With V trimmed by 0 bases and J by 4 bases, 11 bases remained unmatched. In germline, CDR1 is SGHTS, CDR2 YDEGEE. The CDR3 sequence: CASSLELSGQGRYEQYF. DNA of the CDR3: TGTGCCAGCAGCTTGGAGTTATCGGGACAGGGAAGGTACGAGCAGTACTTC.

This chain links TRBV6-2 or TRBV6-3 with TRBJ2-2; maybe TRBD1 (5 bases). There are 16 residues in the CDR3. V was shortened by 0 bases and J by 2 bases, with 10 bases between the two germline ends. In germline, CDR1 is MNHEY, CDR2 SVGEGT. Here the CDR3 reads CASSYSRRANTGELFF. CDR3 coding DNA: TGTGCCAGCAGTTACTCTCGCAGGGCCAACACCGGGGAGCTGTTTTTT.

This chain uses TRBV7-8 with TRBJ2-3; D remains unclear. The V end lost 3 bases, the J end lost 1 base, and 11 bases lay between the germline ends. Germline V lookup: CDR1 SGHVS, CDR2 FQNEAQ. CDR3 length equals 15 residues. The CDR3 loop is CASSFVVSGTDTQYF. The CDR3 region has the DNA TGTGCCAGCAGCTTTGTCGTCTCAGGCACAGATACGCAGTATTTT.

The J gene is TRBJ1-1, the V gene TRBV29-1; D remains unclear. CDR3 length equals 12 residues. The germline gives CDR1 SQVTM, CDR2 ANQGSEA. V lost 4 bases, J lost 0 bases, and 6 bases lay in between. This chain's CDR3 is CSVGQMNTEAFF. CDR3 sequence (DNA): TGCAGCGTTGGTCAGATGAACACTGAAGCTTTCTTT.

A word on this clone: This sample includes further DNA sequences coding for the same CDR3. The chain joins TRBV3-1 (or the pseudogene TRBV3-2) to TRBJ2-7; 13 nucleotides agree with TRBD2. Germline V gene lookup returns CDR1 LGHDT and CDR2 YNNKEL (reference sequence). The CDR3 has 18 amino acids. The V gene end was trimmed by 1 base and the J gene end by 4 bases; junction bases not matched to a gene: 10. The CDR3 loop is CASSQGTSGRARVYEQYF. Here the CDR3 DNA reads TGTGCCAGCAGCCAAGGCACTAGCGGGAGGGCCAGGGTTTACGAGCAGTACTTC.

V usage is TRBV5-5 and J usage is TRBJ2-1, with TRBD2 identical over 9 bases. V lost 1 base, J lost 8 bases, and 7 bases stayed unmatched. There are 15 residues in the CDR3. CDR1 and CDR2 (germline): SGHKS, YYEKEE (reference sequence). The CDR3 DNA reads TGTGCCAGCAGCTTGTTCTCTGGCGGGAGGGATGAGCAGTTCTTC. As protein: CASSLFSGGRDEQFF.

This rearrangement joins TRBV5-1 to TRBJ1-1; a possible D gene is TRBD1 (6 bases). The CDR3 spans 14 residues. Germline V gene lookup returns CDR1 SGHRS and CDR2 YFSETQ. Between the trimmed V and J ends, which lost 3 bases and 3 bases, there was a span of 12 bases. CDR3 in DNA: TGCGCCAGCAGCTCGACAGGTGGGGACACTGAAGCTTTCTTT. Its protein product is CASSSTGGDTEAFF.

The chain couples TRBV2 to TRBJ2-1, with TRBD1 identical over 10 bases. The trim removed 10 bases at V and 3 bases at J, leaving 6 bases unmatched. The CDR3 runs 14 residues. Germline CDR1 and CDR2: SNHLY and FYNNEI. CDR3 amino acids: CANSGQGNYNEQFF. Written as DNA, the CDR3 is TGTGCCAACTCGGGACAGGGGAACTACAATGAGCAGTTCTTC.

The genes are TRBV19 and TRBJ1-5; no reliable D call. In germline, CDR1 is LNHDA, CDR2 SQIVND (reference sequence). CDR3 length equals 14 residues. The V and J ends lost 3 bases and 3 bases respectively, with 9 bases between them. The CDR3 sequence is CASSIHTDNQPQHF. The CDR3 bases are TGTGCCAGTAGTATTCACACAGACAATCAGCCCCAGCATTTT.

This chain uses TRBV7-3 with TRBJ2-2, with 12 bases matching TRBD2. The V segment lost 5 bases and the J segment 8 bases; nucleotides outside the gene matches: 9. The CDR3 runs to 16 residues. Germline CDR1 and CDR2: SGHTA and FQGTGA. CDR3 nucleotides: TGTGCCAGCAGCCCCTCGACTAGCGGGAGATTAGGGGAGCTGTTTTTT. It translates to CASSPSTSGRLGELFF.

The chain carries TRBV6-5 and TRBJ2-7, with a tentative D call TRBD1 (6 bases). The CDR3 sequence is 16 residues long. Germline V gene lookup returns CDR1 MNHEY and CDR2 SVGAGI. Trimming removed 2 bases from V and 0 bases from J, with 14 bases in between. CDR3 in DNA: TGTGCCAGCAGTTACCGGCAGGGGATACTCTCCTACGAGCAGTACTTC. Translating it yields CASSYRQGILSYEQYF.

V usage is TRBV11-2 and J usage is TRBJ2-7; D is ambiguous. CDR1 is SGHAT, CDR2 FQNNGV, per germline. V was shortened by 6 bases and J by 6 bases, with 15 bases between the two germline ends. This CDR3 comprises 13 residues. DNA for the CDR3: TGTGCCAGCAGACCAACGTTAGGAGTCGAGCAGTACTTC. It codes for CASRPTLGVEQYF. The full variable domain, its missing parts supplied by reference TRBV11-2 and TRBJ2-7, is EAGVAQSPRYKIIEKRQSVAFWCNPISGHATLYWYQQILGQGPKLLIQFQNNGVVDDSQLPKDRFSAERLKGVDSTLKIQPAKLEDSAVYLCASRPTLGVEQYFGPGTRLTVT.

V is TRBV28 and J is TRBJ1-5; 7 positions agree with TRBD1. Germline CDR1 and CDR2: MDHEN and SYDVKM. J gave up 7 bases and V 2 bases, and 8 bases lay outside the gene matches. This CDR3 contains 15 residues. The CDR3 is CASSLRQGSKQPQHF. The CDR3 DNA reads TGTGCCAGCAGTTTAAGACAGGGATCTAAACAGCCCCAGCATTTT.

The chain employs TRBV4-3 and TRBJ1-1, with unresolved D. The ends were cut back, 0 bases at V and 1 base at J, with 12 bases in the middle. Germline V CDR1 and CDR2: LGHNA, YSLEER. The CDR3 totals 16 residues. The DNA of the CDR3 is TGCGCCAGCAGCCAAGAAGCTCCGGGTTCGAACACTGAAGCTTTCTTT. Amino acids: CASSQEAPGSNTEAFF.

The rearrangement uses TRBV27 and TRBJ2-2; no clear D. Germline CDR1 MNHEY, CDR2 SMNVEV (reference sequence). Trimming cost V 6 bases and J 3 bases, with 8 bases left between them. CDR3 length: 13 residues. The CDR3 here is CASSRIDTGELFF. In DNA form, the CDR3 reads TGTGCCAGCAGCCGTATTGACACCGGGGAGCTGTTTTTT.

This clone was seen a single time. CDR3 protein: CATSAGPQHF. The CDR3 DNA is TGTGCCACCTCGGCGGGGCCCCAGCATTTT. This rearrangement joins TRBV28 to TRBJ1-5; no definite D call. Trimming cost V 10 bases and J 9 bases, with 10 bases left between them. Germline-derived CDR1 and CDR2 are MDHEN and SYDVKM. The CDR3 loop spans 10 amino acids.

This sequence joins TRBV3-1 (or the pseudogene TRBV3-2) and TRBJ1-6; TRBD1 is a possible D gene (6 bases). Trimming shortened V by 0 bases and J by 5 bases, and 14 bases separated the two germline ends. Germline V lookup: CDR1 LGHDT, CDR2 YNNKEL (reference sequence). This CDR3 contains 17 residues. The CDR3 loop reads CASSQDYGGRDNSPLHF. The DNA of the CDR3 is TGTGCCAGCAGCCAAGATTATGGGGGCCGAGATAATTCACCCCTCCACTTT.

J is TRBJ2-5 and V is TRBV5-1, with 14 bases identical to TRBD2. The CDR3 length is 16 residues. Germline CDR1 SGHRS, CDR2 YFSETQ. Trimming at V came to 4 bases and at J to 2 bases, leaving 4 bases not matched to a gene. CDR3 sequence reads: CASSPGLAGVQETQYF. Written as DNA, the CDR3 is TGCGCCAGCAGCCCGGGACTAGCGGGGGTACAAGAGACCCAGTACTTC.

V usage is TRBV7-2 and J usage is TRBJ1-2; D is possibly TRBD1 (6 bases). Trimming removed 5 bases from V and 1 base from J, with 14 bases in between. CDR1 and CDR2 from the germline V gene are SGHTA and FQGNSA. CDR3 length: 15 amino acids. The CDR3 is CASSAEDSYNYGYTF. The CDR3 bases are TGTGCCAGCAGCGCCGAGGACAGCTATAACTATGGCTACACCTTC.